Listed here are 28 T cell receptor beta chains from one sample, sequenced in a study of T cells after yellow fever vaccination (dated by TCRdb to about 2019). The treatment or condition label on this specimen signifies: live attenuated yellow fever vaccine strain. The library was built by means of 5' RACE. The instrument was an Illumina HiSeq 2500. TCRdb trimmed the raw reads at Q25, called clones with MiXCR and kept productive beta chains. When rows share a CDR3 protein, they turn into one entry using the most common DNA and genes. Within this sample are around 340,000 distinct CDR3 sequences, with about 8.7% of them counted one time only. About 20% of the sample is in the top ten clones. The sequences come from PBMCs, collected on the day of the first yellow fever vaccination. All receptors derive from a man between 18 and 29 years old who received the YFV17D yellow fever vaccine.

The gene calls are TRBV11-2 and TRBJ2-1; 13 bases agree with TRBD2. There are 15 residues in the CDR3. Germline lookup yields CDR1 SGHAT and CDR2 FQNNGV. The V gene end was trimmed by 8 bases and the J gene end by 4 bases; junction bases not matched to a gene: 5. Written as DNA, the CDR3 is TGTGCCAGCGGGTCGGGACTAGCGGGGTACAATGAGCAGTTCTTC. This gives the protein CASGSGLAGYNEQFF.

The table lists this clonotype with many counts. The V and J genes are TRBV20-1 and TRBJ1-2; D may be TRBD1 (6 bases). This CDR3 comprises 12 residues. V lost 8 bases and J lost 2, with 12 bases in between. Germline V gene sequence: CDR1 DFQATT, CDR2 SNEGSKA (reference sequence). The CDR3 DNA sequence: TGCAGTATGGGGACACCGAACTATGGCTACACCTTC. It yields the protein CSMGTPNYGYTF.

This chain joins TRBV3-1 and TRBJ2-5; 12 nucleotides agree with TRBD2. Trimming cost V 4 bases and J 4 bases; bases outside gene matches: 10. From germline, CDR1 is LGHDT and CDR2 YNNKEL (reference sequence). The CDR3 runs to 17 residues. CDR3 in DNA: TGTGCCAGCAGCCCCGGGTCTAGCGGGGGGGCCGCAGAGACCCAGTACTTC. Protein product: CASSPGSSGGAAETQYF.

The genes are TRBV29-1 and TRBJ2-5; 9 bases are a match to TRBD2. J gave up 6 bases and V 4 bases, and 3 bases lay outside the gene matches. The CDR3 runs to 12 residues. Germline CDR1 SQVTM, CDR2 ANQGSEA. The CDR3 nucleotides are TGCAGCGTTGCAAGCGGGGGGAAGACCCAGTACTTC. The encoded protein is CSVASGGKTQYF.

V usage is TRBV2 and J usage is TRBJ2-2; D gene ambiguous. CDR3 length: 15 residues. The V and J ends lost 2 bases and 3 bases respectively, with 10 bases between them. Germline values: CDR1 SNHLY, CDR2 FYNNEI. CDR3 sequence reads: CASSEKPVHTGELFF. CDR3 DNA sequence: TGTGCCAGCAGTGAAAAACCAGTCCACACCGGGGAGCTGTTTTTT. Using reference TRBV2 and TRBJ2-2 for the parts outside the CDR3, the full variable domain is EPEVTQTPSHQVTQMGQEVILRCVPISNHLYFYWYRQILGQKVEFLVSFYNNEISEKSEIFDDQFSVERPDGSNFTLKIRSTKLEDSAMYFCASSEKPVHTGELFFGEGSRLTVL.

On this clonotype: With a much larger clone just one base away, this may be a read error. As DNA, the CDR3 is TGCAGCGTCGGACAGCCAAGTCTCACAGATACGCTGTATTTT. Amino acid sequence: CSVGQPSLTDTLYF. This chain links TRBV29-1 with TRBJ2-3; TRBD1 might be the D (6 bases). Germline V gene sequence: CDR1 SQVTM, CDR2 ANQGSEA. The CDR3 runs 14 residues.

This clonotype has a handful of counts. The genes are TRBV10-3 and TRBJ2-7; 10 nucleotides match TRBD1. The CDR3 consists of 13 residues. Unmatched junction bases numbered 6, after V lost 7 bases and J lost 6 bases. Germline CDR1 ENHRY, CDR2 SYGVKD. CDR3 residues: CAIMGTGEGEQYF. In DNA form, the CDR3 reads TGTGCCATCATGGGGACAGGGGAGGGCGAGCAGTACTTC.

This clonotype was picked up a small number of times. The chain carries TRBV10-3 and TRBJ2-7, with 9 bases lining up with TRBD1. The CDR3 loop spans 14 amino acids. The germline CDR1 and CDR2 sequences are ENHRY and SYGVKD. The junction had 7 bases not matched to a gene; V was cut back by 8 bases and J by 2 bases. The CDR3 DNA sequence: TGTGCCATCGGGCCCGGACAGGGGACCTACGAGCAGTACTTC. This encodes CAIGPGQGTYEQYF.

About this clonotype: The junction does not match germline at one end; this may be a read error. For the CDR3, the DNA is TGTGCCATCAGCCGTAGACTAGCGGGGGGTACTCAAGAGACCCAGTACTTC. This translates into CAISRRLAGGTQETQYF. The chain uses TRBV7-2 and TRBJ2-5; the match to TRBD2 covers 13 bases. The CDR3 is made up of 17 amino acids. Germline values: CDR1 SGHTA, CDR2 FQGNSA.

This chain uses TRBV6-2 or TRBV6-3 with TRBJ1-1, with D unresolved. Per germline, CDR1 MNHEY and CDR2 SVGEGT. The V and J ends lost 6 bases and 5 bases respectively, with 13 bases between them. The length of the CDR3 is 13 residues. The CDR3 DNA reads TGTGCCAGCAGCCGCCGGTTGGGTACTGAAGCTTTCTTT. Translated: CASSRRLGTEAFF.

Many counts were recorded for this clonotype. The J gene is TRBJ2-7, the V gene TRBV21-1; the table's D call, TRBD1, has no DNA check behind it. TRBV21-1 is described as a pseudogene. This CDR3 region has 19 residues. This CDR3 reads CASSKKWVGGTGKSYEQYV. CDR3 sequence (DNA): TGTGCCAGCAGCAAAAAGTGGGTAGGGGGGACAGGGAAGTCCTACGAGCAGTACGTC.

The CDR3 DNA follows: TGTGCCAGCGCTTTGGGGGGCAGGGATGATCAGCCCCAGCATTTT. It encodes CASALGGRDDQPQHF. The chain has TRBV7-2 and TRBJ1-5; tentatively, D is TRBD1 (6 bases). Trimming left V 8 bases short and J 5 bases short, with 19 bases between. Germline V gene lookup returns CDR1 SGHTA and CDR2 FQGNSA. This CDR3 has 15 amino acids.

The chain combines TRBV4-3 with TRBJ1-4; D remains ambiguous. Germline V CDR1 and CDR2: LGHNA, YSLEER. V lost 1 base, J lost 0 bases, and 12 bases lay in between. This CDR3 is built from 17 residues. This CDR3 is CASSQAFLDATNEKLFF. CDR3 coding DNA: TGCGCCAGCAGCCAAGCGTTTTTGGATGCAACTAATGAAAAACTGTTTTTT.

This clonotype was observed a few times. The rearrangement uses TRBV20-1 and TRBJ2-3; no clear D gene. CDR3 size: 16 residues. V was cut by 3 bases and J by 2 bases, with 18 bases left in between. The germline CDR1 and CDR2 sequences are DFQATT and SNEGSKA (reference sequence). The CDR3 reads CSASPELARYTDTQYF. The CDR3 DNA reads TGCAGTGCTAGCCCGGAGTTGGCGCGATACACAGATACGCAGTATTTT.

There are a few counts of this clonotype. J is TRBJ1-2 and V is TRBV11-2; perhaps TRBD1 as D (5 bases). V was cut by 1 base and J by 8 bases, with 17 bases left in between. Germline assignment: CDR1 SGHAT and CDR2 FQNNGV. The length of the CDR3 is 15 residues. The CDR3 loop reads CASSLVRGSFEGYTF. The CDR3 DNA follows: TGTGCCAGCAGCTTAGTAAGGGGTTCTTTCGAGGGCTACACCTTC. The complete variable domain, with remaining parts taken from reference TRBV11-2 and TRBJ1-2, reads EAGVAQSPRYKIIEKRQSVAFWCNPISGHATLYWYQQILGQGPKLLIQFQNNGVVDDSQLPKDRFSAERLKGVDSTLKIQPAKLEDSAVYLCASSLVRGSFEGYTFGSGTRLTVV.

This clonotype was counted ten times or more. The gene calls are TRBV29-1 and TRBJ1-2; possible D gene TRBD1, 6 bases. Per germline, CDR1 SQVTM and CDR2 ANQGSEA. The V and J ends lost 5 bases and 3 bases respectively, with 13 bases between them. The CDR3 covers 13 residues. Here the CDR3 DNA reads TGCAGCGTTTTAAGGACAGACCACTATGGCTACACCTTC. This sequence encodes CSVLRTDHYGYTF.

This clonotype was observed at least ten times. The chain combines TRBV5-1 with TRBJ2-7; 9 nucleotides align to TRBD1. The CDR3 consists of 14 residues. Germline CDR1 SGHRS, CDR2 YFSETQ. Trimming cost V 4 bases and J 4 bases; bases outside gene matches: 6. The chain's CDR3 is CASSPSGQGYEQYF. The CDR3 nucleotides read TGCGCCAGCAGCCCATCGGGACAGGGATACGAGCAGTACTTC.

The table lists this clonotype with many counts. This chain uses TRBV7-9 with TRBJ2-1; TRBD1 matches 8 bases. Germline-derived CDR1 and CDR2 are SEHNR and FQNEAQ (reference sequence). The CDR3 sequence is 14 residues long. With V trimmed by 7 bases and J by 6 bases, 8 bases remained unmatched. CDR3 DNA sequence: TGTGCCAGCACCGACCTAGGACAGGGCAATGAGCAGTTCTTC. Residues: CASTDLGQGNEQFF.

The V call is TRBV3-1, the J call TRBJ2-3; 8 bases match TRBD1. Trimming cost V 1 base and J 3 bases; bases outside gene matches: 6. Germline V gene lookup returns CDR1 LGHDT and CDR2 YNNKEL (reference sequence). The length of the CDR3 is 16 residues. The CDR3 loop reads CASSQGSDRATDTQYF. The CDR3 DNA sequence: TGTGCCAGCAGCCAAGGGTCGGACAGGGCGACAGATACGCAGTATTTT.

The sample holds a few counts of this clonotype. The gene calls are TRBV20-1 and TRBJ2-5; D may be TRBD1 or TRBD2 (6 bases each). Germline CDR1 DFQATT, CDR2 SNEGSKA (reference sequence). This CDR3 has 13 amino acids. Trimming stripped 5 bases from V and 7 bases from J, with 17 bases between. CDR3 loop: CSAPRAGEVTQYF. CDR3 DNA sequence: TGCAGTGCTCCACGGGCAGGGGAGGTGACCCAGTACTTC.

CDR3 region: CASSQDRGDNDNEQFF. In nucleotides, the CDR3 is TGTGCCAGCAGCCAAGATCGGGGGGATAACGACAATGAGCAGTTCTTC. This chain uses TRBV4-2 with TRBJ2-1, with TRBD2 identical over 7 bases. This CDR3 comprises 16 residues. Germline CDR1 and CDR2: LGHNA and YNFKEQ. Losses at the gene ends were 0 bases for V and 5 bases for J; bases not matched to a gene: 7.

The chain combines TRBV11-2 with TRBJ2-7; D might be TRBD2 (5 bases). V lost 1 base and J 3 bases, leaving 13 bases between the germline ends. This CDR3 spans 15 amino acids. Germline V gene lookup returns CDR1 SGHAT and CDR2 FQNNGV. CDR3 in amino acids: CASSLGGESYYEQYF. The CDR3 nucleotides read TGTGCCAGCAGCTTAGGTGGGGAGTCCTACTACGAGCAGTACTTC.

V is TRBV28 and J is TRBJ2-7; 8 nucleotides agree with TRBD1. Germline CDR1 MDHEN, CDR2 SYDVKM. The CDR3 is 14 amino acids. J lost 9 bases, V lost 4 bases, and 11 bases had no gene match. The CDR3 here is CASSSGGQPSWQYV. As DNA, the CDR3 is TGTGCCAGCAGTTCAGGGGGCCAACCCTCGTGGCAGTACGTC.

This chain joins TRBV6-2 or TRBV6-3 and TRBJ1-6; TRBD1 agrees at 7 bases. The V gene's germline CDR1 is MNHEY and CDR2 SVGEGT. With 0 bases clipped from V and 9 bases from J, the junction kept 11 bases outside the gene matches. The CDR3 loop spans 17 amino acids. CDR3 sequence (DNA): TGTGCCAGCAGTTACTCCCAGGGGGGGGGACGGGGTTCACCCCTCCACTTT. Residues: CASSYSQGGGRGSPLHF.

The chain couples TRBV24-1 to TRBJ1-1; no definite D call. The CDR3 sequence is 13 residues long. Germline CDR1 is KGHDR and CDR2 is SFDVKD. V gave up 1 base and J gave up 8 bases, with 10 bases separating them. CDR3 loop: CATSDLSTGEAFF. CDR3 in DNA: TGTGCCACCAGTGATTTAAGTACGGGAGAAGCTTTCTTT.

This clonotype showed up just once. Possible read error: a much larger clone is one base away. The chain carries TRBV7-9 and TRBJ1-5; no definite D call. The CDR3 has 12 residues. Per germline, CDR1 SEHNR and CDR2 FQNEAQ (reference sequence). The CDR3 is CASSLGDQTQHF. The CDR3 DNA sequence: TGTGCCAGCAGCTTAGGTGATCAGACCCAGCATTTT.

The chain couples TRBV7-2 to TRBJ2-7; D ambiguous. Between the trimmed V and J ends, which lost 1 base and 2 bases, there was a span of 9 bases. The CDR3 has 14 residues. Germline V lookup: CDR1 SGHTA, CDR2 FQGNSA. The CDR3 spells CASSLEGSTYEQYV. In nucleotides, the CDR3 is TGTGCCAGCAGCTTAGAGGGCTCCACCTACGAGCAGTACGTC.

The V and J genes are TRBV20-1 and TRBJ2-7; unclear D gene. The CDR3 has 12 amino acids. Trimming took 4 bases from V and 6 from J, leaving 13 bases between them. Germline V CDR1 and CDR2: DFQATT, SNEGSKA (reference sequence). The CDR3 DNA reads TGCAGTGCTATTTTGGGATGGGGCGAGCAGTACTTC. Translated: CSAILGWGEQYF.